Here is one TCR beta chain with its context. The antigen remains undetermined. The same CDR3 arises from other DNA sequences in this sample as well. CDR1 is GTSNPN, CDR2 SVGIG, per germline (reference sequence). This CDR3 spans 11 amino acids. Trimming stripped 1 base from V and 9 bases from J, with 7 bases between. Sequencing was performed with immunoSEQ multiplex PCR; in TCRdb, only in-frame clones are kept and a portion is missing. The table shows fewer than 3 million clones, with under 95% occurring only once. The data are from a study of shared clonotypes between healthy human individuals. The study, taken as a whole, reports: When compared with the clonotypes that were shared by all four sorted-subset donors, the non-shared clonotypes turned out to have lower generation probabilities.

Input material: naive CD4+ T cells from PBMCs. Subset denoted: CD45RA+ positively selected. This clonotype was obtained from a man aged 18 to 30 in good health. Some clones in this sample may be carry-over from other donors' samples. This chain uses TRBV30 with TRBJ2-1; D uncertain. CDR3 protein: CAWSASGEQFF. The CDR3 DNA follows: TGTGCCTGGAGTGCGTCGGGTGAGCAGTTCTTC. Supplemented by reference TRBV30 and TRBJ2-1, the full variable domain reads SQTIHQWPATLVQPVGSPLSLECTVEGTSNPNLYWYRQAAGRGLQLLFYSVGIGQISSEVPQNLSASRPQDRQFILSSKKLLLSDSGFYLCAWSASGEQFFGPGTRLTVL.